This TCR beta chain was captured by sequencing in a study of T cells after yellow fever vaccination. Regarding the study as a whole: Abundant contaminating clonotypes from the bulk population could appear in FACS-sorted repertoires. After the booster, 96% of CD4 and roughly nine tenths of CD8 primary-response clones were re-detected.

The germline V gene encodes CDR1 SEHNR and CDR2 FQNEAQ (reference sequence). The V end was cut by 1 base, the J end by 2 bases, with 13 bases between. The CDR3 consists of 16 residues. UMIs were added to TCR cDNA along with a universal primer site when it was made by 5'RACE template switching. One entry per CDR3 protein results from TCRdb running MiXCR on the 5' RACE reads. The sample includes around 530,000 distinct CDR3 sequences, 17% of them seen just once. On this clonotype: No antigen is known for it.

This material consisted of PBMCs, taken about 5 days after the first yellow fever vaccination. The chain is built from TRBV7-9 and TRBJ2-3; no firm D call. This receptor was taken from a man younger than 35 who received the YFV17D yellow fever vaccine. CDR3 nucleotides: TGTGCCAGCAGCTTAGTGGCTTGGGCCCCCACAGATACGCAGTATTTT. This gives the protein CASSLVAWAPTDTQYF.